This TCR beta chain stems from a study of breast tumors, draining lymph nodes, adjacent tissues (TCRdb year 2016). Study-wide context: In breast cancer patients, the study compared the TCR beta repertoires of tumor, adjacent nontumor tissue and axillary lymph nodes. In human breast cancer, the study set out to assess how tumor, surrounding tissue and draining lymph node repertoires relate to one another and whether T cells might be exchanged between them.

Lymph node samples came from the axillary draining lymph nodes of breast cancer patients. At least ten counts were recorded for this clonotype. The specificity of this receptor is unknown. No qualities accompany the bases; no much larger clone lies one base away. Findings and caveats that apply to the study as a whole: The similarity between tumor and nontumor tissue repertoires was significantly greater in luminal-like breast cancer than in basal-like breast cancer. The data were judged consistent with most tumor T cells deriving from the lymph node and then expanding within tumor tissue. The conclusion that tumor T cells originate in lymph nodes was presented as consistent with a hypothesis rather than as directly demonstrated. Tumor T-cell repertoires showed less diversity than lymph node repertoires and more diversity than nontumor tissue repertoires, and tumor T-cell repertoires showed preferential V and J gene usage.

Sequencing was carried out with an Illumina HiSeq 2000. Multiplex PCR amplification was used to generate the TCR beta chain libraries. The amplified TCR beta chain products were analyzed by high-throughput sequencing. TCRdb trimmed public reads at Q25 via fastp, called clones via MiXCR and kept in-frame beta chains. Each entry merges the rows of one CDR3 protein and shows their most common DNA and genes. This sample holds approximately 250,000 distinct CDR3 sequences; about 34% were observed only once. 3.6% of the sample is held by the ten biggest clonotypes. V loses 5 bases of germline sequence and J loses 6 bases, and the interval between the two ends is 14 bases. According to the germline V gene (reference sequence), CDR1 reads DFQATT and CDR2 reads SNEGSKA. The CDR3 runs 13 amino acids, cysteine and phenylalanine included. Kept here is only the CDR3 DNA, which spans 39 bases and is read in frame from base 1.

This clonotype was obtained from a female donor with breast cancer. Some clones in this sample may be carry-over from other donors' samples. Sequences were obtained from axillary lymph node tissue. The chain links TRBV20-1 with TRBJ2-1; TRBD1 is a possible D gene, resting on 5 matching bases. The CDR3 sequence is CSAVTGRGNEQFF. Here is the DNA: TGCAGTGCTGTTACCGGAAGGGGCAATGAGCAGTTCTTC.